The next 28 T cell receptor beta chains were all read from a single sample in a study of untreated major depressive disorder. The assay was immunoSEQ multiplex PCR, and TCRdb's table has in-frame clones only and misses some. The data show tens of thousands of clones, approximately 92% seen once. Sequencing used CD4+ T cells from PBMCs. The receptors come from a man younger than 45 in good health.

The rearrangement joins TRBV2 to TRBJ2-7; TRBD1 aligns across 8 bases. The V segment lost 4 bases and the J segment 7 bases; nucleotides outside the gene matches: 3. This CDR3 is built from 12 residues. Germline CDR1 SNHLY, CDR2 FYNNEI. CDR3 nucleotide sequence: TGTGCCAGCAGTGGGACAGGGAGGGAGCAGTACTTC. It translates to CASSGTGREQYF.

The gene calls are TRBV11-2 and TRBJ1-2, with D hard to call. The CDR3 length is 15 residues. The V end was cut by 5 bases, the J end by 4 bases, with 17 bases between. The germline CDR1 and CDR2 sequences are SGHAT and FQNNGV. CDR3 protein: CASSPRSSYTYGYTF. CDR3 DNA: TGTGCCAGCAGCCCCCGGTCCAGCTACACCTATGGCTACACCTTC.

This chain connects TRBV15 to TRBJ2-1; D might be TRBD1 (5 bases). The CDR3 consists of 14 residues. Germline loops: CDR1 LNHNV, CDR2 YYDKDF (reference sequence). Trimming cost V 5 bases and J 3 bases, with 11 bases left between them. DNA of the CDR3: TGTGCCACCAGCCCCCCAGGGTACTACAATGAGCAGTTCTTC. It specifies CATSPPGYYNEQFF.

The V gene is TRBV2, the J gene TRBJ1-2; D unclear. CDR3 length equals 12 residues. Trimming cost V 8 bases and J 8 bases, with 15 bases left between them. Germline V gene sequence: CDR1 SNHLY, CDR2 FYNNEI. CDR3 sequence reads: CASDGGVGGYTF. The CDR3 DNA follows: TGTGCCAGCGACGGTGGGGTTGGCGGCTACACCTTC.

The rearrangement joins TRBV19 to TRBJ2-7; 8 bases align to TRBD2. Per germline, CDR1 LNHDA and CDR2 SQIVND (reference sequence). The CDR3 is 15 amino acids. The V and J ends lost 6 bases and 5 bases, in that order; junction bases with no gene match: 12. The CDR3 sequence: CASRNIAGRSNEQYF. CDR3 DNA sequence: TGTGCCAGTAGGAACATAGCGGGAAGGTCTAACGAGCAGTACTTC. The whole variable domain, filled in from reference TRBV19 and TRBJ2-7, reads DGGITQSPKYLFRKEGQNVTLSCEQNLNHDAMYWYRQDPGQGLRLIYYSQIVNDFQKGDIAEGYSVSREKKESFPLTVTSAQKNPTAFYLCASRNIAGRSNEQYFGPGTRLTVT.

The chain combines TRBV6-1 with TRBJ1-2; D unclear. Germline-derived CDR1 and CDR2 are MNHNS and SASEGT. Trimming removed 6 bases from V and 7 bases from J, with 9 bases in between. This CDR3 contains 11 residues. CDR3 amino acids: CASRFTGGYTF. The CDR3 nucleotides read TGTGCCAGCAGATTCACCGGTGGCTACACCTTC.

This clone was detected only once. The rearrangement joins TRBV5-1 to TRBJ1-2; maybe TRBD1 (6 bases). The CDR3 loop spans 14 amino acids. In germline, CDR1 is SGHRS, CDR2 YFSETQ. V lost 3 bases and J 8 bases, leaving 17 bases between the germline ends. The CDR3 here is CASSSRGHPGGYTF. CDR3 sequence (DNA): TGCGCCAGCAGCTCACGGGGACACCCGGGAGGCTACACCTTC.

The chain recombines TRBV5-5 with TRBJ1-3, with D possibly being TRBD1 (5 bases). Germline V gene data show CDR1 as SGHKS and CDR2 as YYEKEE (reference sequence). The CDR3 totals 17 residues. Trimming pared 0 bases from V and 0 bases from J, leaving 13 bases between. The CDR3 DNA reads TGTGCCAGCAGCTTGGATTTGGGACCGAACTCTGGAAACACCATATATTTT. Its protein is CASSLDLGPNSGNTIYF.

The V and J genes are TRBV10-3 and TRBJ1-1; 12 nucleotides align to TRBD1. Germline V CDR1 and CDR2: ENHRY, SYGVKD. The CDR3 contains 15 residues. V lost 6 bases to trimming and J lost 6 bases; unmatched junction nucleotides: 8. The CDR3 DNA reads as TGTGCCATCAGCCCGGGACAGGGGGCGCGGGCTGAAGCTTTCTTT. Residues: CAISPGQGARAEAFF.

J is TRBJ2-1 and V is TRBV29-1; 7 bases map to TRBD2. The V gene end was trimmed by 6 bases and the J gene end by 7 bases; junction bases not matched to a gene: 12. Germline V gene data show CDR1 as SQVTM and CDR2 as ANQGSEA. The CDR3 has 14 residues. As DNA, the CDR3 is TGCAGCGTAGGTGGACTAGTGGTGGATAATGAGCAGTTCTTC. It encodes CSVGGLVVDNEQFF.

J is TRBJ1-1 and V is TRBV13, with D perhaps matching TRBD1 (5 bases). Between the trimmed V and J ends, which lost 4 bases and 0 bases, there was a span of 27 bases. The CDR3 has 20 amino acids. CDR1 and CDR2 (germline): PRHDT, FYEKMQ (reference sequence). CDR3 nucleotides: TGTGCCAGCAGCTCCTCGGGGTACGGGCCCAAGTGGGGGATGAACACTGAAGCTTTCTTT. It specifies CASSSSGYGPKWGMNTEAFF.

V gene TRBV4-1 combines with J gene TRBJ1-5; D unclear. CDR3 size: 14 residues. The germline gives CDR1 MGHRA, CDR2 YSYEKL. The V gene lost 1 base and the J gene lost 6 bases, with 10 bases spanning the gap. The CDR3 DNA sequence: TGCGCCAGCAGCCAAGGGATTAGAAGTCAGCCCCAGCATTTT. This sequence encodes CASSQGIRSQPQHF.

The chain combines TRBV5-4 with TRBJ2-7; 10 bases are shared with TRBD1. The CDR3 extends over 15 amino acids. The J segment lost 3 bases and the V segment lost 4 bases, leaving 7 bases of the junction unmatched. Per the germline V gene, CDR1 is SGHNT and CDR2 is YYREEE (reference sequence). CDR3 nucleotides: TGTGCCAGCAGCCGACAGGGGGCAAAAAGCTACGAGCAGTACTTC. Translated: CASSRQGAKSYEQYF. The full variable domain, with the rest looked up from reference TRBV5-4 and TRBJ2-7, is ETGVTQSPTHLIKTRGQQVTLRCSSQSGHNTVSWYQQALGQGPQFIFQYYREEENGRGNFPPRFSGLQFPNYSSELNVNALELDDSALYLCASSRQGAKSYEQYFGPGTRLTVT.

The V call is TRBV4-2, the J call TRBJ2-5, with unresolved D. This CDR3 is built from 15 residues. CDR1 and CDR2 from the germline V gene are LGHNA and YNFKEQ. V was clipped by 1 base and J by 3 bases, with 12 bases between them. This CDR3 is CASSQGGVGEETQYF. Here the CDR3 DNA reads TGTGCCAGCAGCCAAGGTGGGGTAGGAGAAGAGACCCAGTACTTC.

The chain carries TRBV5-1 and TRBJ2-7; 11 bases match TRBD2. In germline, CDR1 is SGHRS, CDR2 YFSETQ. V lost 5 bases and J lost 4; bases outside the gene matches: 5. CDR3 size: 14 residues. The CDR3 DNA is TGCGCCAGCAGACTGACTAGCGGGGAATACGAGCAGTACTTC. Translated: CASRLTSGEYEQYF. The full variable domain, with the rest looked up from reference TRBV5-1 and TRBJ2-7, is KAGVTQTPRYLIKTRGQQVTLSCSPISGHRSVSWYQQTPGQGLQFLFEYFSETQRNKGNFPGRFSGRQFSNSRSEMNVSTLELGDSALYLCASRLTSGEYEQYFGPGTRLTVT.

The CDR3 here is CASSLQGTNYGYTF. CDR3 coding DNA: TGTGCCAGCAGCCTACAGGGAACTAACTATGGCTACACCTTC. The V call is TRBV7-2, the J call TRBJ1-2; the D gene is possibly TRBD1 (6 bases). Germline CDR1 and CDR2: SGHTA and FQGNSA. The CDR3 totals 14 residues. V dropped 5 bases and J dropped 0 bases, with 10 bases sitting between them.

The CDR3 bases are TGTGCCAGCAGTCCGGACTGGGGGGGCTATGGCTACACCTTC. Translation: CASSPDWGGYGYTF. The rearrangement links TRBV6-5 to TRBJ1-2, with a weak D call TRBD1 (5 bases). V lost 5 bases and J lost 4, with 14 bases in between. The CDR3 loop spans 14 amino acids. The germline CDR1 and CDR2 sequences are MNHEY and SVGAGI.

The V and J genes are TRBV11-2 and TRBJ2-4; 7 bases are shared with TRBD1. J lost 8 bases, V lost 5 bases, and 9 bases had no gene match. This CDR3 has 14 residues. CDR1 is SGHAT and CDR2 is FQNNGV in the germline V gene. The DNA of the CDR3 is TGTGCCAGCAGCGCCCCGACAGGGAGCGACATTCAGTACTTC. As protein: CASSAPTGSDIQYF.

The V gene is TRBV18, the J gene TRBJ2-7; the D gene is possibly TRBD2 (7 bases). The CDR3 length is 14 residues. Looked up from germline, CDR1 is KGHSH and CDR2 is LQKENI. Trimming took 4 bases from V and 1 from J, leaving 11 bases between them. CDR3: CASSQGGASYEQYF. For the CDR3, the DNA is TGTGCCAGCTCACAAGGGGGGGCTTCCTACGAGCAGTACTTC. The whole variable domain, remainder taken from reference TRBV18 and TRBJ2-7, is NAGVMQNPRHLVRRRGQEARLRCSPMKGHSHVYWYRQLPEEGLKFMVYLQKENIIDESGMPKERFSAEFPKEGPSILRIQQVVRGDSAAYFCASSQGGASYEQYFGPGTRLTVT.

The chain uses TRBV6-1 and TRBJ2-3; D gene uncertain. The V gene's germline CDR1 is MNHNS and CDR2 SASEGT. Trimming left V 1 base short and J 6 bases short, with 5 bases between. The CDR3 covers 12 residues. CDR3 in amino acids: CASSEGADTQYF. CDR3 DNA: TGTGCCAGCAGTGAAGGAGCGGATACGCAGTATTTT.

The chain recombines TRBV19 with TRBJ2-6; no clear D. Germline CDR1 is LNHDA and CDR2 is SQIVND (reference sequence). The CDR3 has 15 amino acids. V gave up 6 bases and J gave up 0 bases, with 9 bases separating them. CDR3 sequence (DNA): TGTGCCAGTAGGATACAGAGCTCTGGGGCCAACGTCCTGACTTTC. Protein: CASRIQSSGANVLTF.

The rearrangement links TRBV30 to TRBJ1-2; maybe TRBD1 (6 bases). Between the trimmed V and J ends, which lost 4 bases and 0 bases, there was a span of 12 bases. This CDR3 has 14 residues. In germline, CDR1 is GTSNPN, CDR2 SVGIG (reference sequence). CDR3 DNA: TGTGCCTGGATCACGGACAGATCTAACTATGGCTACACCTTC. Protein sequence: CAWITDRSNYGYTF. The complete variable domain, with remaining parts taken from reference TRBV30 and TRBJ1-2, reads SQTIHQWPATLVQPVGSPLSLECTVEGTSNPNLYWYRQAAGRGLQLLFYSVGIGQISSEVPQNLSASRPQDRQFILSSKKLLLSDSGFYLCAWITDRSNYGYTFGSGTRLTVV.

This rearrangement joins TRBV5-6 to TRBJ1-5; D is ambiguous. The V gene lost 2 bases and the J gene lost 1 base, with 10 bases spanning the gap. This CDR3 comprises 15 residues. Germline V gene data show CDR1 as SGHDT and CDR2 as YYEEEE. CDR3 nucleotide sequence: TGTGCCAGCAGCTTTTTCTCTCCCAGCAATCAGCCCCAGCATTTT. As protein: CASSFFSPSNQPQHF.

The rearrangement links TRBV5-1 to TRBJ2-2, with a possible D match to TRBD2 (5 bases). Germline loops: CDR1 SGHRS, CDR2 YFSETQ. CDR3 size: 13 residues. Deletions cut 4 bases from V and 1 base from J, with 5 bases between. CDR3 DNA: TGCGCCAGCAGCCGGGGGAACACCGGGGAGCTGTTTTTT. This sequence encodes CASSRGNTGELFF.

The rearrangement uses TRBV4-3 and TRBJ1-1; 9 nucleotides match TRBD1. The V gene end was trimmed by 4 bases and the J gene end by 7 bases; junction bases not matched to a gene: 10. The CDR3 has 15 residues. Per germline, CDR1 LGHNA and CDR2 YSLEER. The CDR3 here is CASSPAGQGEGEAFF. CDR3 nucleotide sequence: TGCGCCAGCAGCCCCGCGGGACAGGGAGAAGGTGAAGCTTTCTTT.

This chain connects TRBV7-8 to TRBJ2-3; TRBD1 agrees at 7 bases. The germline gives CDR1 SGHVS, CDR2 FQNEAQ. CDR3 length: 14 residues. Trimming removed 6 bases from V and 2 bases from J; junction bases left unmatched: 5. The CDR3 DNA is TGTGCCAGCAGACGGACAGGAACCACAGATACGCAGTATTTT. Its translation: CASRRTGTTDTQYF.

V is TRBV5-1 and J is TRBJ2-1; 15 nucleotides match TRBD2. The ends lost 4 bases at V and 3 bases at J; junction bases unmatched: 8. Germline V gene lookup returns CDR1 SGHRS and CDR2 YFSETQ. The CDR3 length is 18 residues. DNA of the CDR3: TGCGCCAGCAGCAGCGGACTAGCGGGAGGGGAAAGCTACAATGAGCAGTTCTTC. Protein product: CASSSGLAGGESYNEQFF.

The rearrangement joins TRBV19 to TRBJ2-5; 11 bases agree with TRBD2. The CDR3 is 13 amino acids. With 10 bases clipped from V and 4 bases from J, the junction kept 5 bases outside the gene matches. Germline-derived CDR1 and CDR2 are LNHDA and SQIVND (reference sequence). CDR3 amino acids: CATRLAGRETQYF. CDR3 in DNA: TGTGCCACCCGACTAGCGGGAAGAGAGACCCAGTACTTC. Full variable domain (missing parts from reference TRBV19 and TRBJ2-5): DGGITQSPKYLFRKEGQNVTLSCEQNLNHDAMYWYRQDPGQGLRLIYYSQIVNDFQKGDIAEGYSVSREKKESFPLTVTSAQKNPTAFYLCATRLAGRETQYFGPGTRLLVL.